Given below is one T cell receptor (beta chain) in context. The data derive from a study of T-cell reconstitution after alpha-beta-depleted transplantation in children. Unique molecular identifiers were incorporated into the prepared TCRbeta library. TCRdb re-called the PCR reads through MiXCR, storing one row per CDR3 protein. Of about 610,000 distinct CDR3 sequences listed, roughly a tenth are singletons. The V gene's germline CDR1 is SQVTM and CDR2 ANQGSEA. The CDR3 consists of 13 residues. V dropped 6 bases and J dropped 2 bases, with 8 bases sitting between them. This TCR derives from a human donor who donated a stem cell graft to a child with acute myeloid leukemia. This chain connects TRBV29-1 to TRBJ2-6, with D uncertain. The material sequenced was PBMCs from the stem cell graft donor, taken from the stem cell graft. CDR3 nucleotide sequence: TGCAGCGTAGGAGTCCCTGGGGCCAACGTCCTGACTTTC. Translating it yields CSVGVPGANVLTF.